This entry features one TCR beta chain sequence. This CDR3 is built from 14 residues. The V gene lost 5 bases and the J gene lost 2 bases, with 13 bases spanning the gap. The germline V gene encodes CDR1 MDHEN and CDR2 SYDVKM. Repertoires were generated with immunoSEQ multiplex PCR, while TCRdb's copy carries only in-frame clones and drops some. The repertoire includes 99,000 or so clones, around four fifths of them detected once, and roughly 29% sits in the top ten. The entry originates in a study of blood T cell repertoires in COVID-19. The chain combines TRBV28 with TRBJ2-7; the D is unclear. The specimen sequenced was peripheral blood. This TCR was recovered from a man aged 55 to 70 with acute or convalescent COVID-19. The CDR3 sequence is CASSEAGSPYEQYF. The CDR3 DNA sequence: TGTGCCAGCAGTGAGGCCGGGTCCCCCTACGAGCAGTACTTC.